This TCR beta chain was identified during a study of T cells in localized non-small cell lung cancer. General study findings and limits: Tumor trailed uninvolved adjacent lung in T cell clonality, which peaked there.

The V and J ends lost 8 bases and 5 bases respectively, with 13 bases between them. Germline lookup yields CDR1 MNHEY and CDR2 SMNVEV (reference sequence). The CDR3 runs to 12 residues. Generated by immunoSEQ multiplex PCR, the TCRdb table keeps only in-frame clones and is missing some. The table has approximately 16,000 clones, approximately 89% seen once. A word on this clone: Antigen: not known.

Source: peripheral blood, taken before any cancer treatment. The sequence came from a woman aged 35 to 70 with stage I lung adenocarcinoma. The gene calls are TRBV27 and TRBJ2-7; D unclear. The DNA for the CDR3 is TGTGCCAGCGGGCCCCCGTGGAACGAGCAGTACTTC. Translated: CASGPPWNEQYF.